These 16 T cell receptor beta chains share one sample of origin, sequenced in a study of identifying expanded T cells in peripheral blood. The data were produced by immunoSEQ multiplex PCR, yet TCRdb's version contains in-frame clones alone and is incomplete. Counted here are about 63,000 clones, about 83% occurring once; the ten biggest clones make up about a fifth. The sequenced material came from blood. Source of these receptors: a person aged 18 to 70 in good health.

The CDR3 DNA reads as TGCGCCAGCAGCTTGGAGGGACAGGGGGCGGGGAGCCAAGAGACCCAGTACTTC. Translated, it gives CASSLEGQGAGSQETQYF. V usage is TRBV5-1 and J usage is TRBJ2-5, with 12 bases lining up with TRBD1. Trimming at V came to 0 bases and at J to 1 base, leaving 7 bases not matched to a gene. The CDR3 has 18 amino acids. Germline V CDR1 and CDR2: SGHRS, YFSETQ.

The chain employs TRBV11-2 and TRBJ1-4; TRBD1 aligns across 8 bases. Germline lookup yields CDR1 SGHAT and CDR2 FQNNGV. J gave up 6 bases and V 1 base, and 7 bases lay outside the gene matches. The CDR3 covers 16 residues. This CDR3 reads CASSLVMAGGDEKLFF. DNA for the CDR3: TGTGCCAGCAGCTTAGTCATGGCAGGGGGCGATGAAAAACTGTTTTTT.

The chain combines TRBV13 with TRBJ2-5; D remains ambiguous. Germline V gene data show CDR1 as PRHDT and CDR2 as FYEKMQ (reference sequence). The CDR3 runs 13 residues. V lost 3 bases to trimming and J lost 2 bases, with 7 bases between them. The CDR3 reads CASSLGRQETQYF. The CDR3 nucleotides are TGTGCCAGCAGCTTGGGCAGGCAAGAGACCCAGTACTTC. Based on the CDR3 plus reference TRBV13 and TRBJ2-5, the full variable domain is AAGVIQSPRHLIKEKRETATLKCYPIPRHDTVYWYQQGPGQDPQFLISFYEKMQSDKGSIPDRFSAQQFSDYHSELNMSSLELGDSALYFCASSLGRQETQYFGPGTRLLVL.

The genes are TRBV27 and TRBJ1-1; D gene ambiguous. V lost 2 bases to trimming and J lost 7 bases, with 14 bases between them. CDR3 length: 14 residues. From germline, CDR1 is MNHEY and CDR2 SMNVEV (reference sequence). CDR3 coding DNA: TGTGCCAGCAGTTTAAATGCCGGCGGGGATGAAGCTTTCTTT. Translation gives CASSLNAGGDEAFF.

This chain connects TRBV28 to TRBJ1-1; no definite D call. CDR3 length: 13 amino acids. The germline V gene encodes CDR1 MDHEN and CDR2 SYDVKM. V was shortened by 2 bases and J by 6 bases, with 10 bases between the two germline ends. The CDR3 region is CASSLLTVPEAFF. CDR3 sequence (DNA): TGTGCCAGCAGTTTACTAACGGTGCCTGAAGCTTTCTTT.

In its sample, this clone was seen a few times. J is TRBJ2-7 and V is TRBV5-8, with 10 bases that match TRBD1. V lost 0 bases and J lost 6; bases outside the gene matches: 6. The CDR3 has 15 residues. Germline V lookup: CDR1 SGHTS, CDR2 YDEGEE. The CDR3 DNA is TGTGCCAGCAGCTTGGGCGGGACAGGGGCCAGCGAGCAGTACTTC. Translation: CASSLGGTGASEQYF.

The sample holds a few counts of this clone. The chain combines TRBV7-9 with TRBJ1-1; D might be TRBD1 (5 bases). CDR3 length: 15 residues. V was clipped by 7 bases and J by 0 bases, with 15 bases between them. Germline values: CDR1 SEHNR, CDR2 FQNEAQ (reference sequence). DNA for the CDR3: TGTGCCAGCAAGGGTTGGGAGGGGTTGAACACTGAAGCTTTCTTT. As protein: CASKGWEGLNTEAFF.

This clone has a handful of counts. The chain has TRBV5-5 and TRBJ1-4; 9 bases match TRBD1. CDR3 length: 14 residues. The junction had 3 bases not matched to a gene; V was cut back by 3 bases and J by 6 bases. Germline CDR1 and CDR2: SGHKS and YYEKEE (reference sequence). CDR3 nucleotides: TGTGCCAGCAGCTCCGGGACAGGGCATGAAAAACTGTTTTTT. It is translated as CASSSGTGHEKLFF. The complete variable domain, with remaining parts taken from reference TRBV5-5 and TRBJ1-4, reads DAGVTQSPTHLIKTRGQQVTLRCSPISGHKSVSWYQQVLGQGPQFIFQYYEKEERGRGNFPDRFSARQFPNYSSELNVNALLLGDSALYLCASSSGTGHEKLFFGSGTQLSVL.

This chain links TRBV10-2 with TRBJ2-3; no definite D call. This CDR3 has 14 amino acids. Trimming pared 8 bases from V and 0 bases from J, leaving 12 bases between. CDR1 is WSHSY and CDR2 is SAAADI in the germline V gene. The CDR3 DNA is TGCGCCAGCCAGACGGGCGGTAGCACAGATACGCAGTATTTT. Protein product: CASQTGGSTDTQYF.

The chain has TRBV5-6 and TRBJ1-2; TRBD1 matches at 10 bases. Germline lookup yields CDR1 SGHDT and CDR2 YYEEEE. CDR3 length: 14 amino acids. The ends lost 7 bases at V and 8 bases at J; junction bases unmatched: 11. The CDR3 is CASSGGTGASGYTF. The DNA of the CDR3 is TGTGCCAGCTCGGGAGGGACAGGGGCCTCCGGCTACACCTTC.

Comments on this clone: A junction boundary mismatches the germline segment, possibly from a read error. This CDR3 reads CAISRTNTEAFF. The CDR3 nucleotides are TGTGCCATCAGTCGGACGAACACTGAAGCTTTCTTT. The chain joins TRBV6-1 to TRBJ1-1; no clear D. Germline-derived CDR1 and CDR2 are MNHNS and SASEGT. The CDR3 covers 12 residues.

CDR3 region: CASSARLAGVPYNEQFF. CDR3 bases: TGTGCCAGTAGCGCAAGACTAGCGGGAGTCCCCTACAATGAGCAGTTCTTC. The chain links TRBV19 to TRBJ2-1; 12 bases fit TRBD2. The length of the CDR3 is 17 residues. With 6 bases clipped from V and 2 bases from J, the junction kept 8 bases outside the gene matches. Germline values: CDR1 LNHDA, CDR2 SQIVND (reference sequence).

The CDR3 DNA is TGTGCCAGCAGCCAAGATAGTCCTAGCCGAGAGACCCAGTACTTC. Translation gives CASSQDSPSRETQYF. The chain is built from TRBV4-2 and TRBJ2-5; TRBD2 might be the D (5 bases). V was pared by 0 bases and J by 4 bases, with 12 bases between. The CDR3 is 15 residues long. Germline loops: CDR1 LGHNA, CDR2 YNFKEQ.

In nucleotides, the CDR3 is TGTGCCAGCAGCCCCGGGACTAGCGGGGGGGCTTCTGGGGAGCAGTTCTTC. This encodes CASSPGTSGGASGEQFF. The chain carries TRBV9 and TRBJ2-1; TRBD2 matches 16 bases. V was pared by 4 bases and J by 10 bases, with 11 bases of the junction left unmatched. The CDR3 has 17 amino acids. The V gene's germline CDR1 is SGDLS and CDR2 YYNGEE.

The chain couples TRBV5-1 to TRBJ2-3, with 9 bases matching TRBD1. Looked up from germline, CDR1 is SGHRS and CDR2 is YFSETQ. The junction had 4 bases not matched to a gene; V was cut back by 4 bases and J by 4 bases. This CDR3 is built from 14 residues. The CDR3 loop reads CASSPGQGPDTQYF. The DNA of the CDR3 is TGCGCCAGCAGCCCGGGACAGGGTCCAGATACGCAGTATTTT.

This chain links TRBV5-4 with TRBJ1-1; D is possibly TRBD1 (6 bases). CDR1 and CDR2 from the germline V gene are SGHNT and YYREEE (reference sequence). The CDR3 has 15 residues. The ends were cut back, 1 base at V and 1 base at J, with 11 bases in the middle. CDR3 coding DNA: TGTGCCAGCAGCTTGAAACAGGGAGAGAACACTGAAGCTTTCTTT. Amino acids: CASSLKQGENTEAFF.